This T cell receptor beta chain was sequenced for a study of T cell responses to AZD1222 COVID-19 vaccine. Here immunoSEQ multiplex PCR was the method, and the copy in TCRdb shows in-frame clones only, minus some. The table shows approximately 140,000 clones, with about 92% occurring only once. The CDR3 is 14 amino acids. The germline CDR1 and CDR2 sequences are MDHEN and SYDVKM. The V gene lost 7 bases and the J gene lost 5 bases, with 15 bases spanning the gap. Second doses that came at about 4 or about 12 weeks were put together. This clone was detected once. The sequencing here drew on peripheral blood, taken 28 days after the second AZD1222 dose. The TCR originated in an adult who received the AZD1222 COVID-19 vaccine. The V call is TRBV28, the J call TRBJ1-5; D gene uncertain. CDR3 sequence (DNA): TGTGCCAGCATCAGCCTCTACGCGCATCAGCCCCAGCATTTT. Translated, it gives CASISLYAHQPQHF.